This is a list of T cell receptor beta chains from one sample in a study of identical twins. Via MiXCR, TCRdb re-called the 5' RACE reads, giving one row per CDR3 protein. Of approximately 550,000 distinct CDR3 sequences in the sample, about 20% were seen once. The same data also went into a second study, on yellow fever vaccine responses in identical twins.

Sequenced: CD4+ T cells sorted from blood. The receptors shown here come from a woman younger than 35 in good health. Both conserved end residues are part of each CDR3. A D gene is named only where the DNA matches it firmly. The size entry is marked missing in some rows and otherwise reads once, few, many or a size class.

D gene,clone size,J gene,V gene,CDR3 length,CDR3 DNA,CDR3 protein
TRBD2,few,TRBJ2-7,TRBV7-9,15,TGTGCCAGCAGCTTCTCTGGCGGGGGGAACCACGAGCAGTACTTC,CASSFSGGGNHEQYF
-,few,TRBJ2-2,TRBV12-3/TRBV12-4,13,TGTGCCAGCAGTCGAGGGCCCCCGAAGGAGCTGTTTTTT,CASSRGPPKELFF
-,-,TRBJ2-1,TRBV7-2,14,TGTGCCAGCAGCTTAGGCATTAGCCGCAATGAGCAGTTCTTC,CASSLGISRNEQFF
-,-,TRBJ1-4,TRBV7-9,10,TGTGCCAGCAGCTCTGAAAAACTGTTTTTT,CASSSEKLFF
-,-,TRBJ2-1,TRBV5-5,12,TGTGCCAGCAGGACTAAGGGTGGTGAGCAGTTCTTC,CASRTKGGEQFF
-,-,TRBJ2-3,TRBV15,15,TGTGCCACCAGCAGAGACGGGTCAACCACAGATACGCAGTATTTT,CATSRDGSTTDTQYF
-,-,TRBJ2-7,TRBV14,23,TGTGCCAGCAGTCAAGCTGTGGCAGGGGGCGCGGTTCGGAGGAATACTAGCGGCTACGAGCAGTACTTC,CASSQAVAGGAVRRNTSGYEQYF
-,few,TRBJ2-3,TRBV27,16,TGTGCCAGCAGTTTCCGCGGGTCCAGCTTCCCAGATACGCAGTATTTT,CASSFRGSSFPDTQYF
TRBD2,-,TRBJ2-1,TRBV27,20,TGTGCCAGCAGTTCACCTTCTGGACTAGCGGGGGCCACTTCCTACAATGAGCAGTTCTTC,CASSSPSGLAGATSYNEQFF
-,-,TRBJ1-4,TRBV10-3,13,TGTGCCATCAGTGGGCAGACTAATGAAAAACTGTTTTTT,CAISGQTNEKLFF
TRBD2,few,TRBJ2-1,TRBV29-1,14,TGCAGCGTTGTGGGGACTAGCTCCTACAATGAGCAGTTCTTC,CSVVGTSSYNEQFF
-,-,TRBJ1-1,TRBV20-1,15,TGCAGTGCTAGAGATCTTTCCCCAGCGAACACTGAAGCTTTCTTT,CSARDLSPANTEAFF
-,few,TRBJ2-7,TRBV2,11,TGTGCCAGCAGTCAGGGCCCGCGGCAGTACTTC,CASSQGPRQYF
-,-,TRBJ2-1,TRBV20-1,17,TGCAGTGCCCATCAAACTACGCGGGGGCCAACCTACAATGAGCAGTTCTTC,CSAHQTTRGPTYNEQFF
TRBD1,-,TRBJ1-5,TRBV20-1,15,TGCAGTGCTACCCGAGGACAGGGTAGCAATCAGCCCCAGCATTTT,CSATRGQGSNQPQHF
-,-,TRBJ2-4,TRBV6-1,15,TGTGCCAGCAGGCGGGCCGCGACGGCCAAAAACATTCAGTACTTC,CASRRAATAKNIQYF
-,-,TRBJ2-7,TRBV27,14,TGTGCCAGCAGTTTTAAGGACAGTAACTACGAGCAGTACTTC,CASSFKDSNYEQYF
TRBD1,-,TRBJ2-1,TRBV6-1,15,TGTGCCAGTAACTCCGGGACAGGGGGCTACAATGAGCAGTTCTTC,CASNSGTGGYNEQFF
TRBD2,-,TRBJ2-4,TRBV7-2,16,TGTGCCAGCAGCTCCTTAGCGGGCCTAGCCAAAAACATTCAGTACTTC,CASSSLAGLAKNIQYF
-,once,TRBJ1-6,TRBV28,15,TGTGCCAGCAGTCCGATCGCGGGGATCGGTTCACCCCTCCACTTT,CASSPIAGIGSPLHF
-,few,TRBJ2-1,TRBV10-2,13,TGCGCCAGCAGAGAGGGTTTTTTAGGTGAGCAGTTCTTC,CASREGFLGEQFF
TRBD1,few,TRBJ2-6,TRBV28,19,TGTGCCAGCAGTTTATTAGCCGGACAGGGGGCATCTGGGGCCAACGTCCTGACTTTC,CASSLLAGQGASGANVLTF
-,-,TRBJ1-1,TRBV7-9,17,TGTGCCAGCAGCTTAGCCTGGAAGGGGGGCCGGGACACTGAAGCTTTCTTT,CASSLAWKGGRDTEAFF